This TCR beta chain comes out of a study of regulatory T cells in long-lasting Graves disease. The time point here: persistent/refractory GD, antithyroid drugs over 5 years with positive TRAb. TCR sequences were obtained from RNA taken from PBMCs. In building TCR beta libraries, iRepertoire HTBI primers were used together with Arm-PCR of CDR3 regions. TCRdb used MiXCR to reprocess the multiplex PCR reads, holding one entry per CDR3 protein. In the table there are 300,000 or so distinct CDR3 sequences, around a fifth of which are singletons. The input for sequencing was peripheral blood mononuclear cells (PBMCs), taken when the disease was refractory, from a patient treated with antithyroid drugs. The clonotype comes from a female donor with Graves disease.

The DNA for the CDR3 is TGCGCCAGCAGCCAAGATCTCCGGATGGCGGAGAACATTCAGTACTTC. This translates into CASSQDLRMAENIQYF. The chain combines TRBV4-1 with TRBJ2-4; D is unclear. The CDR3 has 16 amino acids. V was pared by 0 bases and J by 7 bases, with 16 bases between. Germline-derived CDR1 and CDR2 are MGHRA and YSYEKL.